These 27 T cell receptor beta chains share one sample of origin, sequenced in a study of patients and donors after allogeneic stem cell transplantation. TCRdb called the RT-PCR reads again in MiXCR, with one record for every CDR3 protein. In the table there are about 89,000 distinct CDR3 sequences, 40% to 60% of which are singletons. The sequenced material came from blood, either unsorted or a sorted T cell fraction (not recorded which). The receptors were sampled from a human donor who was either an allogeneic HSCT recipient or a stem cell or donor lymphocyte infusion donor (not recorded which). It is not recorded whose cells these are; they may come from a transplant donor.

The rearrangement links TRBV2 to TRBJ1-2, with TRBD1 identical over 8 bases. J gave up 5 bases and V 1 base, and 3 bases lay outside the gene matches. Germline CDR1 is SNHLY and CDR2 is FYNNEI. There are 14 residues in the CDR3. CDR3 coding DNA: TGTGCCAGCAGTGAAGACAGGGGGAGATATGGCTACACCTTC. It is translated as CASSEDRGRYGYTF. Based on the CDR3 plus reference TRBV2 and TRBJ1-2, the full variable domain is EPEVTQTPSHQVTQMGQEVILRCVPISNHLYFYWYRQILGQKVEFLVSFYNNEISEKSEIFDDQFSVERPDGSNFTLKIRSTKLEDSAMYFCASSEDRGRYGYTFGSGTRLTVV.

This chain links TRBV12-3 or TRBV12-4 with TRBJ1-3; no clear D. V shed 2 bases and J shed 0 bases, with 11 bases lying between them. The CDR3 sequence is 16 residues long. CDR3 nucleotides: TGTGCCAGCAGTTTAAGGGTATTGACCTCTGGAAACACCATATATTTT. Translation: CASSLRVLTSGNTIYF.

This clonotype was seen only a few times. V is TRBV9 and J is TRBJ1-2; TRBD1 might be the D (5 bases). CDR1 and CDR2 (germline): SGDLS, YYNGEE. Trimming removed 2 bases at V and 6 bases at J, with 14 bases between. This CDR3 is built from 14 residues. CDR3: CASSVRDRLHGYTF. The CDR3 DNA is TGTGCCAGCAGCGTTCGGGACCGCCTTCATGGCTACACCTTC. The full variable domain, completed using reference TRBV9 and TRBJ1-2, is DSGVTQTPKHLITATGQRVTLRCSPRSGDLSVYWYQQSLDQGLQFLIQYYNGEERAKGNILERFSAQQFPDLHSELNLSSLELGDSALYFCASSVRDRLHGYTFGSGTRLTVV.

This clonotype was counted only a few times. The rearrangement links TRBV29-1 to TRBJ1-1, with 7 nucleotides matching TRBD1. Germline CDR1 SQVTM, CDR2 ANQGSEA. This CDR3 has 14 amino acids. After removal of 5 bases from V and 6 bases from J, the junction contained 12 bases not matched to a gene. The DNA of the CDR3 is TGCAGCGTTTCCCAGGGGGACGGCCGGGCTGAAGCTTTCTTT. This gives the protein CSVSQGDGRAEAFF. Full variable domain (rest looked up from reference TRBV29-1 and TRBJ1-1): SAVISQKPSRDICQRGTSLTIQCQVDSQVTMMFWYRQQPGQSLTLIATANQGSEATYESGFVIDKFPISRPNLTFSTLTVSNMSPEDSSIYLCSVSQGDGRAEAFFGQGTRLTVV.

The chain carries TRBV4-1 and TRBJ1-6; no reliable D call. V was pared by 2 bases and J by 12 bases, with 20 bases between. Germline V gives CDR1 MGHRA, CDR2 YSYEKL. The CDR3 is 16 residues long. The CDR3 DNA reads as TGCGCCAGCAGCCAAAGGAATGAGGGAGGAGAGAGACCCCTCCACTTT. This gives the protein CASSQRNEGGERPLHF.

A word on this clonotype: The CDR3 carries no conserved terminal phenylalanine or tryptophan, so it likely arises from a read error. The limits of the CDR3 on the DNA are not certain, so only TCRdb's listed CDR3 is given. J is TRBJ1-2 and V is TRBV12-5; TRBD1, as called in the table, went unchecked against the DNA. With termini counted, the CDR3 has 12 amino acids. Germline lookup yields CDR1 LGHNT and CDR2 FRNRAP. CDR3 residues: CASGLADSYHIL.

This chain links TRBV12-3 or TRBV12-4 with TRBJ1-3, with D maybe TRBD1 (5 bases). The V and J ends lost 5 bases and 6 bases respectively, with 14 bases between them. This CDR3 is 14 amino acids long. DNA for the CDR3: TGTGCCAGCAGTGCGGGACGATTGACAAACACCATATATTTT. This encodes CASSAGRLTNTIYF.

V usage is TRBV15 and J usage is TRBJ1-1; the D is unclear. V was clipped by 1 base and J by 1 base, with 7 bases between them. In germline, CDR1 is LNHNV, CDR2 YYDKDF (reference sequence). The CDR3 loop spans 14 amino acids. As DNA, the CDR3 is TGTGCCACCAGCAGAGCGGAAGAGAACACTGAAGCTTTCTTT. Translated: CATSRAEENTEAFF.

Remarks on this clonotype: The junction departs from the called germline gene at one end, perhaps through a read error. V and J are TRBV11-1 and TRBJ1-4; 7 bases agree with TRBD1. Germline V CDR1 and CDR2: SGHAT, FQDESV (reference sequence). The CDR3 runs 15 residues. CDR3 sequence (DNA): TGTGCCAGCAGCACCGACAGGGCAACTAATGAAAAACTCTTTTTT. As protein: CASSTDRATNEKLFF.

This clonotype came up a few times. CDR3 nucleotides: TGTGCCAGCAGGTCGCAGGGGGCCCAGCATTTT. This codes for CASRSQGAQHF. The chain couples TRBV12-3 or TRBV12-4 to TRBJ1-5; 7 bases fit TRBD1. CDR3 length: 11 residues. The trim removed 6 bases at V and 11 bases at J, leaving 4 bases unmatched.

This clonotype has just a few counts. J is TRBJ1-1 and V is TRBV28, with 7 bases matching TRBD1. V shed 10 bases, J shed 7 bases, and the junction held 12 bases outside the gene matches. Germline V gene sequence: CDR1 MDHEN, CDR2 SYDVKM. The CDR3 is 13 amino acids. CDR3 coding DNA: TGTGCCATCAGAAAGGACAGGAGAGTTGAAGCTTTCTTT. This encodes CAIRKDRRVEAFF.

V usage is TRBV14 and J usage is TRBJ2-5; 13 nucleotides align to TRBD2. Per germline, CDR1 SGHDN and CDR2 FVKESK. V lost 0 bases to trimming and J lost 4 bases; unmatched junction nucleotides: 11. The CDR3 covers 19 residues. CDR3 protein: CASSQDSPGLAGYGETQYF. The CDR3 coding sequence is TGTGCCAGCAGCCAAGACTCACCGGGACTAGCGGGATATGGAGAGACCCAGTACTTC.

The chain is built from TRBV7-9 and TRBJ1-1; a weak D match, TRBD1 (6 bases). The CDR3 contains 15 residues. CDR1 and CDR2 (germline): SEHNR, FQNEAQ (reference sequence). V lost 0 bases, J lost 6 bases, and 14 bases lay in between. Here the CDR3 DNA reads TGTGCCAGCAGCTTAGCTAAGGAGGGGGACGCTGAAGCTTTCTTT. Residues: CASSLAKEGDAEAFF.

This chain uses TRBV4-3 with TRBJ1-4, with 9 bases fitting TRBD1. The germline V gene encodes CDR1 LGHNA and CDR2 YSLEER. The CDR3 totals 16 residues. The V gene end was trimmed by 3 bases and the J gene end by 8 bases; junction bases not matched to a gene: 10. CDR3 in DNA: TGCGCCAGCAGCCATCCCAGGACAGGGGCAAGAGAAAAACTGTTTTTT. Translated: CASSHPRTGAREKLFF.

Concerning this clonotype: The junction shows a germline mismatch at one end, possibly a read error. The chain combines TRBV9 with TRBJ1-5; D not certain. Per germline, CDR1 SGDLS and CDR2 YYNGEE. This CDR3 is 14 amino acids long. CDR3 loop: CASSVKASTQPQHF. CDR3 in DNA: TGTGCCAGCAGCGTCAAAGCCAGCACTCAGCCCCAGCATTTT. The variable domain in full, with the rest retrieved from reference TRBV9 and TRBJ1-5, is DSGVTQTPKHLITATGQRVTLRCSPRSGDLSVYWYQQSLDQGLQFLIQYYNGEERAKGNILERFSAQQFPDLHSELNLSSLELGDSALYFCASSVKASTQPQHFGDGTRLSIL.

A word on this clonotype: One end of the junction is discordant with germline, which a read error may explain. This rearrangement joins TRBV27 to TRBJ1-1, with D perhaps matching TRBD1 (6 bases). The CDR3 covers 11 residues. Germline V CDR1 and CDR2: MNHEY, SMNVEV (reference sequence). CDR3 in DNA: TGTGCCAGCAAAGGGGGTTCTGAAGCCTTCTTT. It yields the protein CASKGGSEAFF.

The table lists this clonotype with a few counts. The chain is built from TRBV12-3 or TRBV12-4 and TRBJ1-5, with D tentatively TRBD1 (5 bases). This CDR3 is built from 14 residues. V was cut by 8 bases and J by 1 base, with 12 bases left in between. CDR3 amino acids: CASGSDRSNQPQHF. The DNA of the CDR3 is TGTGCCAGCGGGAGTGACAGAAGCAATCAGCCCCAGCATTTT.

This sequence joins TRBV4-1 and TRBJ1-3; possibly TRBD1 for D (5 bases). V was clipped by 10 bases and J by 4 bases, with 11 bases between them. Germline V gene sequence: CDR1 MGHRA, CDR2 YSYEKL. There are 12 residues in the CDR3. CDR3 DNA sequence: TGCGCCACCTCCGGGGCAGGAAACACCATATATTTT. Encoded protein: CATSGAGNTIYF.

This clonotype has more than one count but fewer than ten. The V and J genes are TRBV5-1 and TRBJ1-6; perhaps TRBD1 as D (5 bases). V was shortened by 5 bases and J by 6 bases, with 9 bases between the two germline ends. Germline values: CDR1 SGHRS, CDR2 YFSETQ. This CDR3 spans 13 amino acids. CDR3 sequence (DNA): TGCGCCAGCAGTTGGGACGCTAATTCACCCCTCCACTTT. It codes for CASSWDANSPLHF.

This clonotype was detected a few times. The V and J genes are TRBV12-3 or TRBV12-4 and TRBJ1-3; D is uncertain. The V and J ends lost 3 bases and 3 bases respectively, with 3 bases between them. CDR3 length: 12 residues. This chain's CDR3 is CASSFVGNTIYF. The CDR3 DNA reads as TGTGCCAGCAGTTTTGTTGGAAACACCATATATTTT.

This clonotype came up a few times. The J gene is TRBJ2-1, the V gene TRBV20-1; D ambiguous. Germline CDR1 DFQATT, CDR2 SNEGSKA (reference sequence). The ends were cut back, 0 bases at V and 0 bases at J, with 9 bases in the middle. There are 15 residues in the CDR3. The CDR3 nucleotides are TGCAGTGCTAGAGATTTTGTTAGCTCCTACAATGAGCAGTTCTTC. It yields the protein CSARDFVSSYNEQFF.

The chain uses TRBV12-3 or TRBV12-4 and TRBJ1-1; 7 bases match TRBD1. This CDR3 spans 15 amino acids. Losses at the gene ends were 7 bases for V and 5 bases for J; bases not matched to a gene: 13. CDR3 sequence: CASTLRRGLGTEAFF. In nucleotides, the CDR3 is TGTGCCAGCACCCTCCGAAGGGGGCTGGGGACTGAAGCTTTCTTT.

The chain combines TRBV7-2 with TRBJ1-5; weak D call: TRBD1 (5 bases). The V end was cut by 4 bases, the J end by 0 bases, with 7 bases between. The CDR3 runs to 14 residues. The germline V gene encodes CDR1 SGHTA and CDR2 FQGNSA. The CDR3 sequence is CASSSTVSNQPQHF. In DNA, the CDR3 is TGTGCCAGCAGCTCGACAGTTAGCAATCAGCCCCAGCATTTT.

This chain connects TRBV12-3 or TRBV12-4 to TRBJ1-2; TRBD1 is a possible D gene (5 bases). Trimming shortened V by 5 bases and J by 4 bases, and 14 bases separated the two germline ends. The CDR3 extends over 14 amino acids. CDR3 region: CASSISDSPYGYTF. CDR3 nucleotides: TGTGCCAGCAGTATCTCAGACAGCCCCTATGGCTACACCTTC.

V is TRBV7-9 and J is TRBJ1-5; D gene uncertain. CDR3 length: 13 amino acids. V gave up 4 bases and J gave up 2 bases, with 6 bases separating them. The germline CDR1 and CDR2 sequences are SEHNR and FQNEAQ (reference sequence). In DNA form, the CDR3 reads TGTGCCAGCAGCTACACCGGCAATCAGCCCCAGCATTTT. Protein product: CASSYTGNQPQHF.

CDR3 DNA sequence: TGTGCCAGCAGTTATGTTGGGGGGCTAGTTTCCGAGCAGTACTTC. Its translation: CASSYVGGLVSEQYF. The rearrangement joins TRBV28 to TRBJ2-7, with D perhaps matching TRBD1 or TRBD2 (6 bases each). V lost 4 bases and J 6 bases, leaving 19 bases between the germline ends. CDR1 is MDHEN, CDR2 SYDVKM, per germline. This CDR3 is built from 15 residues.

The chain recombines TRBV24-1 with TRBJ1-1; 7 nucleotides align to TRBD1. The CDR3 has 14 amino acids. Germline V gives CDR1 KGHDR, CDR2 SFDVKD. Unmatched junction bases numbered 7, after V lost 3 bases and J lost 7 bases. DNA of the CDR3: TGTGCCACCAGTGATCCCCGAGGGACAGATGAAGCTTTCTTT. The encoded protein is CATSDPRGTDEAFF.